These 29 T cell receptor beta chains were all obtained from the same sample, sequenced in a study of shared T cell receptors in the human thymus. The protocol was immunoSEQ multiplex PCR, while the TCRdb copy is restricted to in-frame clones and leaves out a portion. The sample lists 720,000 or so clones; approximately 83% were seen once. The sample was also reused in another study, on human thymus T cells.

Material: thymocytes. These receptor sequences come from a girl under three years old with a congenital heart defect.

This rearrangement joins TRBV6-1 to TRBJ2-3; D may be TRBD2 (5 bases). The CDR3 loop spans 16 amino acids. Germline CDR1 reads MNHNS; CDR2 reads SASEGT. V gave up 0 bases and J gave up 4 bases, with 14 bases separating them. CDR3 nucleotides: TGTGCCAGCAGTGAAGCTGGTGCGGGTGCCCCAGATACGCAGTATTTT. Protein: CASSEAGAGAPDTQYF.

The chain is built from TRBV7-6 and TRBJ2-1; 7 bases align to TRBD2. Trimming removed 5 bases from V and 10 bases from J; junction bases left unmatched: 14. Germline CDR1 reads SGHVS; CDR2 reads FNYEAQ. This CDR3 contains 15 residues. The CDR3 protein is CASSPPGGNQGEQFF. CDR3 DNA sequence: TGTGCCAGCAGCCCGCCCGGGGGGAACCAAGGGGAGCAGTTCTTC.

V and J are TRBV6-5 and TRBJ1-1; D unclear. There are 14 residues in the CDR3. CDR1 MNHEY and CDR2 SVGAGI come from the germline V gene. Trimming took 5 bases from V and 9 from J, leaving 19 bases between them. The chain's CDR3 is CASSEVGRLRKAFF. The CDR3 region has the DNA TGTGCCAGCAGTGAAGTTGGGCGCCTACGAAAAGCTTTCTTT.

The rearrangement uses TRBV5-1 and TRBJ1-2; tentatively, D is TRBD1 (5 bases). Germline V gene data show CDR1 as SGHRS and CDR2 as YFSETQ. The CDR3 runs to 19 residues. V lost 0 bases to trimming and J lost 0 bases, with 21 bases between them. The CDR3 DNA follows: TGCGCCAGCAGCTTGGCGGGGGAGGGCAGCCCGAAGACTAACTATGGCTACACCTTC. Protein sequence: CASSLAGEGSPKTNYGYTF.

The chain employs TRBV10-3 and TRBJ1-5; D remains ambiguous. V dropped 2 bases and J dropped 0 bases, with 17 bases sitting between them. Germline V gene lookup returns CDR1 ENHRY and CDR2 SYGVKD. The length of the CDR3 is 18 residues. The CDR3 sequence: CAISERVGDLYSNQPQHF. The CDR3 DNA reads as TGTGCCATCAGTGAGAGGGTGGGAGATCTTTATAGCAATCAGCCCCAGCATTTT.

Concerning this clone: The junction departs from germline at one end; a sequencing error may be responsible. V usage is TRBV4-3 and J usage is TRBJ2-7; no definite D call. CDR3 length: 14 residues. CDR1 is LGHNA and CDR2 is YSLEER in the germline V gene. The CDR3, as DNA: TGCGCCAGCAGCCAAGATTTAGACTTCTACGGGCAGTACTTC. This translates into CASSQDLDFYGQYF.

The chain couples TRBV27 to TRBJ1-1, with 7 bases aligning to TRBD1. From germline, CDR1 is MNHEY and CDR2 SMNVEV (reference sequence). The CDR3 is 21 residues long. J was trimmed by 0 bases and V by 0 bases; bases with no gene match: 19. CDR3 sequence (DNA): TGTGCCAGCAGTTTATCGTTTGAGAAGAAGGAAGGGGGCGGAATGAACACTGAAGCTTTCTTT. Amino acids: CASSLSFEKKEGGGMNTEAFF.

This clone occurred a few times. CDR3 sequence reads: CASSRRTGLITGELFF. Here the CDR3 DNA reads TGTGCCAGCAGTCGACGGACAGGGTTGATTACCGGGGAGCTGTTTTTT. This chain uses TRBV28 with TRBJ2-2; TRBD1 agrees at 8 bases. There are 16 residues in the CDR3. Germline assignment: CDR1 MDHEN and CDR2 SYDVKM. J gave up 5 bases and V 5 bases, and 10 bases lay outside the gene matches.

The rearrangement uses TRBV6-4 and TRBJ1-2, with a tentative D call TRBD1 (5 bases). CDR1 MRHNA and CDR2 SNTAGT come from the germline V gene. The V end was cut by 4 bases, the J end by 2 bases, with 17 bases between. This CDR3 contains 16 residues. The CDR3 region has the DNA TGTGCCAGCAGTGCCACAGTCAACGGGGGGAACTATGGCTACACCTTC. Translation gives CASSATVNGGNYGYTF.

The chain links TRBV5-1 to TRBJ1-6; D is perhaps TRBD1 (5 bases). Germline CDR1 SGHRS, CDR2 YFSETQ. The CDR3 sequence is 13 residues long. V shed 4 bases and J shed 8 bases, with 10 bases lying between them. The DNA for the CDR3 is TGCGCCAGCAGCCCGACAGAGCATTCACCCCTCCACTTT. Its protein product is CASSPTEHSPLHF.

V usage is TRBV19 and J usage is TRBJ1-2, with TRBD1 as a possible D gene (6 bases). Germline assignment: CDR1 LNHDA and CDR2 SQIVND (reference sequence). The CDR3 runs 15 residues. The germline V and J ends were trimmed by 3 bases and 4 bases, with 15 bases remaining between them. The CDR3 loop is CASSIFRGNRYGYTF. The DNA of the CDR3 is TGTGCCAGTAGTATTTTCAGGGGCAATCGCTATGGCTACACCTTC.

This chain uses TRBV19 with TRBJ1-5, with TRBD1 matching over 9 bases. V shed 6 bases and J 5 bases; nucleotides not matched to a gene: 5. Germline V lookup: CDR1 LNHDA, CDR2 SQIVND (reference sequence). The CDR3 consists of 14 residues. CDR3 DNA sequence: TGTGCCAGTAGAGGGACAGGGAGCTATCAGCCCCAGCATTTT. Protein product: CASRGTGSYQPQHF. Looking up the rest from reference TRBV19 and TRBJ1-5 gives the full variable domain: DGGITQSPKYLFRKEGQNVTLSCEQNLNHDAMYWYRQDPGQGLRLIYYSQIVNDFQKGDIAEGYSVSREKKESFPLTVTSAQKNPTAFYLCASRGTGSYQPQHFGDGTRLSIL.

V is TRBV7-6 and J is TRBJ1-2, with D maybe TRBD1 (5 bases). There are 19 residues in the CDR3. V gave up 2 bases and J gave up 6 bases, with 28 bases separating them. Germline V gives CDR1 SGHVS, CDR2 FNYEAQ. The CDR3 DNA is TGTGCCAGCAGCTTATTGCCTCGACCGGGACTCCTAGAGAGAAATGGCTACACCTTC. It codes for CASSLLPRPGLLERNGYTF.

Concerning this clone itself: At the DNA level, this CDR3 is encoded by other sequences in the same sample as well. The J gene is TRBJ2-5, the V gene TRBV6-6; tentative D call: TRBD2 (5 bases). The CDR3 contains 12 residues. Germline V gene sequence: CDR1 MNHNY, CDR2 SVGAGI (reference sequence). Trimming cost V 2 bases and J 4 bases, with 5 bases left between them. This CDR3 reads CASSYRGETQYF. The CDR3 bases are TGTGCCAGCAGTTACCGGGGAGAGACCCAGTACTTC.

V and J are TRBV6-1 and TRBJ2-1; 12 bases are a match to TRBD2. Germline V lookup: CDR1 MNHNS, CDR2 SASEGT. This CDR3 has 17 residues. V lost 3 bases to trimming and J lost 7 bases; unmatched junction nucleotides: 10. The CDR3 here is CASSDRLAGGIGNEQFF. CDR3 in DNA: TGTGCCAGCAGTGACCGCCTAGCGGGGGGGATCGGGAATGAGCAGTTCTTC.

V usage is TRBV7-8 and J usage is TRBJ1-6; TRBD1 is a possible D gene (5 bases). This CDR3 has 15 residues. Trimming removed 5 bases from V and 10 bases from J, with 18 bases in between. Germline loops: CDR1 SGHVS, CDR2 FQNEAQ. CDR3 region: CASSGTPRRESPLHF. The CDR3 DNA sequence: TGTGCCAGCAGCGGGACTCCCCGGCGGGAATCACCCCTCCACTTT.

This sequence joins TRBV7-6 and TRBJ1-3, with 8 bases lining up with TRBD1. V trimming: 7 bases; J trimming: 4 bases; junction bases outside the gene matches: 9. CDR3 length: 15 amino acids. Germline V gene sequence: CDR1 SGHVS, CDR2 FNYEAQ. Here the CDR3 DNA reads TGTGCCAGCATCCCCCGGACAGGGACGGGAAACACCATATATTTT. This gives the protein CASIPRTGTGNTIYF.

The chain has TRBV9 and TRBJ2-1, with TRBD2 matching over 16 bases. Germline V CDR1 and CDR2: SGDLS, YYNGEE. After removal of 0 bases from V and 8 bases from J, the junction contained 14 bases not matched to a gene. This CDR3 comprises 20 residues. The CDR3 sequence: CASSVVPPGTSGGAVDEQFF. In DNA form, the CDR3 reads TGTGCCAGCAGCGTAGTCCCGCCCGGGACTAGCGGGGGGGCCGTAGATGAGCAGTTCTTC.

V usage is TRBV5-6 and J usage is TRBJ2-1, with TRBD1 identical over 8 bases. Per germline, CDR1 SGHDT and CDR2 YYEEEE. This CDR3 has 15 amino acids. V was clipped by 3 bases and J by 5 bases; unmatched bases: 7. The CDR3 DNA is TGTGCCAGCAGCTCGGGACAGGTTAACCACAATGAGCAGTTCTTC. As protein: CASSSGQVNHNEQFF. Together with reference TRBV5-6 and TRBJ2-1, the CDR3 gives the full variable domain: DAGVTQSPTHLIKTRGQQVTLRCSPKSGHDTVSWYQQALGQGPQFIFQYYEEEERQRGNFPDRFSGHQFPNYSSELNVNALLLGDSALYLCASSSGQVNHNEQFFGPGTRLTVL.

The chain recombines TRBV11-1 with TRBJ1-1; 8 nucleotides line up with TRBD1. With V trimmed by 6 bases and J by 10 bases, 7 bases remained unmatched. CDR1 and CDR2 from the germline V gene are SGHAT and FQDESV (reference sequence). This CDR3 has 12 residues. CDR3 residues: CASSSGTGVAFF. CDR3 nucleotide sequence: TGTGCCAGCAGTTCCGGGACAGGAGTAGCTTTCTTT.

The chain couples TRBV5-1 to TRBJ1-2; D is undetermined. This CDR3 spans 19 amino acids. CDR1 is SGHRS, CDR2 YFSETQ, per germline. Trimming took 0 bases from V and 6 from J, leaving 27 bases between them. DNA of the CDR3: TGCGCCAGCAGCTTGGCCGGACTTGGGTTGCCCCATTGTGCCGATGGCTACACCTTC. This encodes CASSLAGLGLPHCADGYTF.

The chain carries TRBV5-1 and TRBJ2-5, with TRBD1 matching over 7 bases. The CDR3 totals 15 residues. Germline V gives CDR1 SGHRS, CDR2 YFSETQ. J was trimmed by 0 bases and V by 3 bases; bases with no gene match: 5. CDR3 sequence reads: CASSWDSLYQETQYF. CDR3 coding DNA: TGCGCCAGCAGCTGGGACAGTTTGTACCAAGAGACCCAGTACTTC.

The chain employs TRBV9 and TRBJ2-1, with TRBD2 matching 8 bases. The CDR3 loop spans 17 amino acids. Trimming cost V 1 base and J 6 bases; bases outside gene matches: 12. Germline values: CDR1 SGDLS, CDR2 YYNGEE. CDR3: CASSVLAGGPRINEQFF. CDR3 bases: TGTGCCAGCAGCGTACTTGCGGGGGGCCCGAGAATCAATGAGCAGTTCTTC.

The V gene is TRBV5-1, the J gene TRBJ2-4; TRBD2 agrees at 10 bases. Looked up from germline, CDR1 is SGHRS and CDR2 is YFSETQ. The ends lost 4 bases at V and 0 bases at J; junction bases unmatched: 7. CDR3 length: 17 residues. The CDR3 is CASSIIAGGLAKNIQYF. CDR3 bases: TGCGCCAGCAGCATTATAGCGGGGGGACTAGCCAAAAACATTCAGTACTTC. The full variable domain, its missing parts supplied by reference TRBV5-1 and TRBJ2-4, is KAGVTQTPRYLIKTRGQQVTLSCSPISGHRSVSWYQQTPGQGLQFLFEYFSETQRNKGNFPGRFSGRQFSNSRSEMNVSTLELGDSALYLCASSIIAGGLAKNIQYFGAGTRLSVL.

In regard to this clone: Other nucleotide sequences in the sample specify the same CDR3. The V call is TRBV4-1, the J call TRBJ1-1; TRBD1 matches at 8 bases. CDR1 is MGHRA, CDR2 YSYEKL, per germline. V was pared by 0 bases and J by 1 base, with 4 bases of the junction left unmatched. The CDR3 sequence is 16 residues long. Here the CDR3 reads CASSQDGGQGNTEAFF. The CDR3 DNA sequence: TGCGCCAGCAGCCAAGATGGCGGACAGGGGAACACTGAAGCTTTCTTT.

This clone appeared once. The chain is built from TRBV28 and TRBJ2-3; D not certain. Germline V lookup: CDR1 MDHEN, CDR2 SYDVKM. Between the trimmed V and J ends, which lost 6 bases and 0 bases, there was a span of 16 bases. The length of the CDR3 is 16 residues. The CDR3 coding sequence is TGTGCCAGCAGAATCTGGGCAGAGACGAGCACAGATACGCAGTATTTT. This translates into CASRIWAETSTDTQYF.

The V gene is TRBV4-3, the J gene TRBJ1-4; D possibly corresponds to TRBD1 (5 bases). The CDR3 extends over 20 amino acids. Trimming pared 0 bases from V and 2 bases from J, leaving 22 bases between. The germline gives CDR1 LGHNA, CDR2 YSLEER. CDR3 nucleotides: TGCGCCAGCAGCCAAGACCGAGCGCAGGAAAACAGGCCGACTAATGAAAAACTGTTTTTT. Protein product: CASSQDRAQENRPTNEKLFF.

The chain has TRBV9 and TRBJ2-1, with no clear D. CDR1 and CDR2 from the germline V gene are SGDLS and YYNGEE. CDR3 length: 16 amino acids. The V gene lost 1 base and the J gene lost 1 base, with 12 bases spanning the gap. CDR3 region: CASSVKFGLSYNEQFF. The CDR3 DNA reads TGTGCCAGCAGCGTAAAGTTTGGGCTGTCCTACAATGAGCAGTTCTTC.

The J gene is TRBJ2-5, the V gene TRBV19; 9 bases fit TRBD1. Trimming cost V 1 base and J 3 bases; bases outside gene matches: 12. The V gene's germline CDR1 is LNHDA and CDR2 SQIVND (reference sequence). The CDR3 has 18 residues. As DNA, the CDR3 is TGTGCCAGTAGTATAGGTGTGGGTTGGGACAGGGAAAAAGAGACCCAGTACTTC. This sequence encodes CASSIGVGWDREKETQYF.